One and the same sample provided the 5 T cell receptor beta chains below, sequenced in a study of vaccination and CD4 T cells after COVID-19. No antigens are known for them. With the Oncomine TCR Beta short-read assay, DNA from cultured CD4+ T cells was sequenced. TCRdb reprocessed the PCR reads with MiXCR, giving one entry per CDR3 protein. Of about 19,000 distinct CDR3 sequences listed, under 80% are singletons. The treatment denotes: approximately nine-day PBMC culture with coronavirus spike peptide pools or control peptides (ViraFEST assay). The sequenced sample consisted of CD4+ T cells from blood, cultured in vitro. Receptors originate from a human donor who had recovered from COVID-19.

This clonotype was counted only a few times. The rearrangement links TRBV24-1 to TRBJ2-1; possibly TRBD1 or TRBD2 for D (6 bases each). V lost 3 bases to trimming and J lost 7 bases, with 24 bases between them. The CDR3 has 18 amino acids. Germline V CDR1 and CDR2: KGHDR, SFDVKD. The CDR3 DNA reads as TGTGCCACCAGTGATGCCCTCGGGGGCGAGGTACGAGTGAATGAGCAGTTCTTC. This codes for CATSDALGGEVRVNEQFF.

The chain carries TRBV3-1 and TRBJ1-1, with 8 bases identical to TRBD1. The CDR3 totals 11 residues. Germline V gene data show CDR1 as LGHDT and CDR2 as YNNKEL (reference sequence). The junction had 0 bases not matched to a gene; V was cut back by 6 bases and J by 6 bases. In DNA form, the CDR3 reads TGTGCCAGCAGACAGGGGGCTGAAGCTTTCTTT. Translated, it gives CASRQGAEAFF.

The chain links TRBV6-5 to TRBJ2-3; 15 nucleotides align to TRBD2. The trim removed 3 bases at V and 4 bases at J, leaving 5 bases unmatched. The CDR3 contains 17 residues. Germline V gene lookup returns CDR1 MNHEY and CDR2 SVGAGI. CDR3 residues: CASSYLGLAGGPDTQYF. The CDR3 DNA reads TGTGCCAGCAGTTATCTGGGACTAGCGGGAGGCCCAGATACGCAGTATTTT.

The chain has TRBV19 and TRBJ1-5; possible D gene TRBD1, 5 bases. The V gene's germline CDR1 is LNHDA and CDR2 SQIVND (reference sequence). This CDR3 is built from 16 residues. Trimming took 1 base from V and 3 from J, leaving 13 bases between them. DNA of the CDR3: TGTGCCAGTAGTATAGTTGTTCGGGGGGACAATCAGCCCCAGCATTTT. Its translation: CASSIVVRGDNQPQHF.

J is TRBJ1-1 and V is TRBV12-3 or TRBV12-4; D remains ambiguous. The CDR3 covers 12 residues. The ends were cut back, 5 bases at V and 3 bases at J, with 7 bases in the middle. This CDR3 is CASSTGYTEAFF. CDR3 nucleotide sequence: TGTGCCAGCAGTACTGGGTACACTGAAGCTTTCTTT.